This TCR beta chain was identified in a study of T-cell reconstitution after alpha-beta-depleted transplantation in children. Findings and caveats of the study: Counts and diversity of T cells one year after transplant came mostly from newly produced T cells.

About this clonotype itself: Its antigen is undetermined.

Researchers prepared the TCRbeta library using unique molecular identifiers, the study reports. Using its own MiXCR run on the PCR reads, TCRdb lists one record per CDR3 protein. Found here are about 980,000 distinct CDR3 sequences, about 29% of them singletons; the top ten hold 28%. Trimming removed 7 bases from V and 3 bases from J, with 13 bases in between. CDR3 length: 13 amino acids. This TCR derives from a boy under three years old who had a stem cell transplant for SCID, so the T cells may come from the graft donor. The sample was PBMCs, mostly from graft donor cells, taken 360 days after TCRalphabeta/CD19-depleted stem cell transplant. The rearrangement joins TRBV12-3 or TRBV12-4 to TRBJ2-7; the D gene is possibly TRBD2 (6 bases). The CDR3 loop reads CASTQTRGYEQYF. The CDR3 DNA follows: TGTGCCAGCACCCAGACTAGGGGCTACGAGCAGTACTTC.